A single sample gave rise to the 3 T cell receptor beta chains below, sequenced in a study of cytotoxic CD8 clonotypes in ibrutinib-treated CLL. Assay: immunoSEQ multiplex PCR; the TCRdb copy retains only in-frame clones and omits some. Among roughly 200,000 clones, around 72% were seen once, and the ten largest hold 13%. This material consisted of PBMCs, taken after 24 months of ibrutinib treatment. These TCRs come from a human donor with chronic lymphocytic leukemia.

The CDR3 region is CASSLQGTGANVLTF. The CDR3 nucleotides read TGTGCCAGCAGTTTACAGGGGACTGGGGCCAACGTCCTGACTTTC. V gene TRBV6-6 combines with J gene TRBJ2-6; 7 positions agree with TRBD1. From germline, CDR1 is MNHNY and CDR2 SVGAGI (reference sequence). V gave up 4 bases and J gave up 2 bases; unmatched junction bases: 2. CDR3 length equals 15 residues.

This sequence joins TRBV5-1 and TRBJ2-7; perhaps D is TRBD1 or TRBD2 (5 bases each). Trimming pared 4 bases from V and 2 bases from J, leaving 13 bases between. Germline CDR1 SGHRS, CDR2 YFSETQ. The CDR3 is 14 amino acids. The CDR3 DNA is TGCGCCAGCAGCCCTGGGACCACGACCTACGAGCAGTACTTC. Protein sequence: CASSPGTTTYEQYF.

The J gene is TRBJ1-5, the V gene TRBV5-4; possible D gene TRBD1, 6 bases. Trimming took off 2 bases at V and 3 bases at J, with 9 bases between the two ends. Germline CDR1 is SGHNT and CDR2 is YYREEE (reference sequence). CDR3 size: 14 residues. This CDR3 reads CASSLQGINQPQHF. CDR3 DNA: TGTGCCAGCAGCTTACAGGGCATCAATCAGCCCCAGCATTTT.